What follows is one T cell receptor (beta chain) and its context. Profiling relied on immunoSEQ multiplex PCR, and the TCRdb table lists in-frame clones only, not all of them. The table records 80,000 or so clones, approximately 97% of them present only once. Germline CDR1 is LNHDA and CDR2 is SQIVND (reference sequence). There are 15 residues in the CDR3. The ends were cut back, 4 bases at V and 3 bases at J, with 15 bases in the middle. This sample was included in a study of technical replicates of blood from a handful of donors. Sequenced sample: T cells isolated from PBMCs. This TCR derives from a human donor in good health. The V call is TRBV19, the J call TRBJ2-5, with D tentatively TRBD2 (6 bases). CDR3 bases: TGTGCCAGTAGTAGAGGGAGACTAGATAAAGAGACCCAGTACTTC. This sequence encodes CASSRGRLDKETQYF.